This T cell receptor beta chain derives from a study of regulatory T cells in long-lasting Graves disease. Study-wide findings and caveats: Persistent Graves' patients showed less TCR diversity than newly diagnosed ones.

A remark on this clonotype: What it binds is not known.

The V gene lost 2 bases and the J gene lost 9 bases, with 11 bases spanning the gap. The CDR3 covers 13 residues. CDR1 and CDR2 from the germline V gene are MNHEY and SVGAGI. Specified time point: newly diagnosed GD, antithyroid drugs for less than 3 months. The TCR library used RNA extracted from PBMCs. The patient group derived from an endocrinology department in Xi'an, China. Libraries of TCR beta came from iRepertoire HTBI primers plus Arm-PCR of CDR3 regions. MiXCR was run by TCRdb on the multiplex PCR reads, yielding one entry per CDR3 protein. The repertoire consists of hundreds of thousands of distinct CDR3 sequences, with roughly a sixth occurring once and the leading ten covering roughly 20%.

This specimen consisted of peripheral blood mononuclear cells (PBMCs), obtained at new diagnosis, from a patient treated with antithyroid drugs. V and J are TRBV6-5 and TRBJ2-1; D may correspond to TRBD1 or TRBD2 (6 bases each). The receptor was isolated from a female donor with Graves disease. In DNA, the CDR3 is TGTGCCAGCAGTTACAGTGGAGGGGGTGAGCAGTTCTTC. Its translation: CASSYSGGGEQFF.